The entry below describes one TCR beta chain. The assay was immunoSEQ multiplex PCR, and TCRdb's table has in-frame clones only and misses some. The data hold about 180,000 clones, with about 91% observed a single time. Germline CDR1 is WSHSY and CDR2 is SAAADI. The CDR3 extends over 13 amino acids. V was trimmed by 6 bases and J by 0 bases, leaving 6 bases between them. This specimen belongs to a study of control samples from healthy donors and cancer patients. Input material: blood. The receptor's source is a middle-aged woman in good health. The chain has TRBV10-2 and TRBJ1-3; D is unclear. The CDR3 protein is CASRGSSGNTIYF. In DNA form, the CDR3 reads TGCGCCAGCAGAGGGAGCTCTGGAAACACCATATATTTT.